A selection of T cell receptor beta chains follows, all from one sample in a study of T cell clonotyping in hematopoietic cell transplantation. Sequenced by immunoSEQ multiplex PCR; TCRdb stores in-frame clones only, minus some. The table records roughly 13,000 clones, about 94% of them present only once. This specimen consisted of PBMCs, obtained 30 days after allogeneic stem cell transplant. These receptors were collected from a male patient aged 55-69 years who had an allogeneic stem cell transplant from an unrelated donor, so the T cells may come from the graft donor. Some clones in this sample may be carry-over from other donors' samples. CDR3s leave out the opening cysteine and the closing phenylalanine or tryptophan.

V	CDR3
TRBV7-2	ASSLESGDYEQY
TRBV6-5	ASRLDSSIHNEQF
TRBV5-6	ASSYGTGRVGYT
TRBV6-5	ASRPPGGSSYEQY
TRBV5-5	ASSLRAVEAF
TRBV6-8	ASSHIKCGSGNTIY
TRBV11-2	ASSLVDRAIGEQY
TRBV30	AWSVRRGVPGYT
TRBV27	ASSPNPINYGYT
TRBV28	ASRQGGGNQPQH
TRBV5-4	ASSPDYVGEQF
TRBV4-3	ASSRTPGTNEKLF
TRBV2	ASSEFRGENQPQH
TRBV7-2	ASSPLAAYEQY
TRBV2	ASSEGWSSGNTIY
TRBV7-2	ASSKSGGGGGGGEQF
TRBV21-1	ASSKLRLSWETQY
TRBV4-3	ASSQEWGMGRGTEAF
TRBV10-1	ASSLSGTGRTDTQY
TRBV4-3	ASSQERDYGYT
TRBV6-5	ASSQNPYGVDGYT
TRBV2	ASSARTGPNTGELF
TRBV19	ASSKKRGSTDTQY
TRBV27	ASRDLSGGNTIY
TRBV7-6	ASSYPSGGAGETQY
TRBV27	ASSLGQFSYEQY
TRBV6-5	ASSYSTSGGVDTQY
TRBV28	ASSSVGGSGANVLT
TRBV5-1	ASSSQGNTEAF
TRBV30	AWIRQAGSYNEQF
TRBV9	ASSPIGGGPSYEQY
TRBV30	AWSLTGQEQF
TRBV6-5	ASSSRGKAF
TRBV7-6	ASSLRTSQETQY
TRBV7-2	ASSFTGRPF
TRBV20-1	SALVFHGYT
TRBV5-1	ASSLVGRDNSPLH
TRBV6-1	ASSRLGTGNSPLH
TRBV4-3	ASSQMGQGYNEQF
TRBV7-2	ASSPSYEQY
TRBV15	ATSREAGQGNSPLH
TRBV28	ASTRSRGNTEAF
TRBV5-1	ASSPSPTSADTQY
TRBV27	ASKSPWGGTDTQY
TRBV27	ASSSSQGYTSYEQY
TRBV29-1	SVEDRPEGGETQY
TRBV19	ASSPTGQGNTEAF
TRBV11-2	ASSTSSGGAGNEQF
TRBV19	ASSSDRSAGDTQY
TRBV7-2	ASSLGGMSGYEQY
TRBV19	ASSAPKTGGTEAF
TRBV2	ASSELDRGSQPQH
TRBV27	ASSLWTGVRTEAF
TRBV7-9	ASSGLGTPSWDTQY
TRBV7-3	ASTLDPGDTEAF
TRBV19	ASSPAGGPTSTDTQY
TRBV6-5	ASSYSWTTNEKLF
TRBV6-5	ASSYRGIGYGYT
TRBV20-1	SARTDGNQY
TRBV5-1	ASKADSTAYEQY